This TCR beta chain was recorded in a study of tumor-infiltrating lymphocytes in primary liver carcinoma. The wider study: The patients included men and women who were aged 30 to 69 years. Each of the growths was stage T1-T3 N0M0, extending about 4.2 to 11 cm across. Study-level findings and limits: Blood fell significantly below tumors in its top-250-clone fraction (p = 0.039).

The CDR3 has 13 amino acids. V was pared by 7 bases and J by 6 bases, with 13 bases between. CDR1 and CDR2 (germline): MDHEN, SYDVKM. Details on this clonotype: The antigen remains unidentified.

Unsorted whole blood supplied the blood RNA, and germline DNA was isolated too. TCR beta cDNA was made from roughly 450 ng total RNA with a constant-region primer. Nested multiplex PCR, run for three rounds with slightly modified ARM-PCR, yielded TCR beta libraries. A C-beta reverse primer and TRBV1-TRBV30 forward primers served in each of the first two PCR rounds, at 10 cycles apiece. TCRdb processed the multiplex PCR reads anew with MiXCR; each CDR3 protein has one entry. The repertoire holds about 330,000 distinct CDR3 sequences, with 65% as singletons. V usage is TRBV28 and J usage is TRBJ2-1; a weak D match, TRBD1 (6 bases). This sequence originates from a middle-aged man with primary liver carcinoma and hepatitis B virus infection. Specimen: peripheral blood. DNA for the CDR3: TGTGCCAGCACCGACGGGGACATCAATGAGCAGTTCTTC. It codes for CASTDGDINEQFF.